This T cell receptor beta chain was sequenced during a study of identical twins. Study-level findings and limits: Insertions were reduced in abundant cord blood beta clonotypes but not in memory repertoires.

Remarks on this clonotype: Its target is unknown.

It was template switching that added a universal primer site, and there were unique molecular identifiers on the cDNA. MiXCR, run by TCRdb on the 5' RACE reads, gives a single entry per CDR3 protein. The sample contains 1.5 million or so distinct CDR3 sequences, 25% to 35% of which appear only once. Sequenced input: cord blood. The source is a newborn girl in good health.

The CDR3 spells CSAQRPQGSYEQYF. The CDR3 DNA reads as TGCAGTGCTCAAAGGCCCCAGGGTTCCTACGAGCAGTACTTC. The rearrangement links TRBV20-1 to TRBJ2-7; perhaps TRBD1 as D (5 bases). The germline V gene encodes CDR1 DFQATT and CDR2 SNEGSKA (reference sequence). The CDR3 totals 14 residues. Trimming removed 5 bases at V and 1 base at J, with 15 bases between.